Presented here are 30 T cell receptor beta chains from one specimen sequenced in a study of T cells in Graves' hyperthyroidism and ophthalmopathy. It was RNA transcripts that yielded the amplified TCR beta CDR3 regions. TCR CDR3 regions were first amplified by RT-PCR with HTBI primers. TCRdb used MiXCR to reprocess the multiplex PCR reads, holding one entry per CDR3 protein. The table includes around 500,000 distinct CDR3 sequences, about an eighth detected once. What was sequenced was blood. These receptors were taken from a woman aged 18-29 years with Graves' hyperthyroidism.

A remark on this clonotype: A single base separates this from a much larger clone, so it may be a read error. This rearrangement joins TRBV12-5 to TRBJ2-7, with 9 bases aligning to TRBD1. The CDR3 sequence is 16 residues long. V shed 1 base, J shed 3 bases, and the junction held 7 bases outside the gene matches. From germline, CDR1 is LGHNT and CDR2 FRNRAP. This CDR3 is CASGLATGGHHYEQYV. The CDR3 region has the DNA TGTGCTAGTGGTTTGGCTACAGGGGGCCATCACTACGAGCAGTACGTC.

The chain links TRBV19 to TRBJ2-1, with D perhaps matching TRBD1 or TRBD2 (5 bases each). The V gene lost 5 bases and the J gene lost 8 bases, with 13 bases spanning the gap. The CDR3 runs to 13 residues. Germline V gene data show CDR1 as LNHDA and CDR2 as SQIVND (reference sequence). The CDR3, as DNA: TGTGCCAGTAGTCCGGACCGGGACGATGAGCAGTTCTTC. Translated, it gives CASSPDRDDEQFF.

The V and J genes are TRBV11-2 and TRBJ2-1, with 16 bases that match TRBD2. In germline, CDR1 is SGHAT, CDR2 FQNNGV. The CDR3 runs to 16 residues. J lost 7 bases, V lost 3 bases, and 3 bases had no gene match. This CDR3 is CASSFGTSGRGNEQFF. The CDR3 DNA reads TGTGCCAGCAGCTTCGGGACTAGCGGGAGGGGGAATGAGCAGTTCTTC.

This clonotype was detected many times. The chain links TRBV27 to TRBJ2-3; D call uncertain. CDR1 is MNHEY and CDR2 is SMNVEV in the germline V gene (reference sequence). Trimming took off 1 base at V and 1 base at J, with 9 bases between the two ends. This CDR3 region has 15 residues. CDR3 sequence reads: CASSLYGSRTDTQYF. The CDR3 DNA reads TGTGCCAGCAGTTTATACGGAAGCCGCACAGATACGCAGTATTTT.

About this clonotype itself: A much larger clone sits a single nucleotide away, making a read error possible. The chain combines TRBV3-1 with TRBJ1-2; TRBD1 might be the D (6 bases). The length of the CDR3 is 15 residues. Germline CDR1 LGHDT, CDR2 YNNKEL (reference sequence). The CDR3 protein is CASSRSPGEPYGYNF. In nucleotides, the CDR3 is TGTGCCAGCAGCAGATCACCAGGGGAGCCCTATGGCTACAACTTC.

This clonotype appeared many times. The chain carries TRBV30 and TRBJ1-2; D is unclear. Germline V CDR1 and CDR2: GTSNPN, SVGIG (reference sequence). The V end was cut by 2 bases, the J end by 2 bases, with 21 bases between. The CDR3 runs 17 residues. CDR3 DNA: TGTGCCTGGAGTCGCAGTATTTCTACAGCTTTCAACTATGGCTACACCTTC. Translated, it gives CAWSRSISTAFNYGYTF.

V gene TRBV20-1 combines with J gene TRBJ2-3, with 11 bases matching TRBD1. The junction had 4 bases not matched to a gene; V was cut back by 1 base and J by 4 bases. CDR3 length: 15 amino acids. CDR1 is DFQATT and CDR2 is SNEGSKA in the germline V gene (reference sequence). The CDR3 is CSARGDRGRADTQYF. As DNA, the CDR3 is TGCAGTGCTAGAGGGGACAGGGGGAGGGCAGATACGCAGTATTTT.

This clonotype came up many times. The CDR3 DNA sequence: TGCAGTGCTAAAAGGACCAGTCTAGCGGGGAGGGAAGATACGCAGTATTTT. Residues: CSAKRTSLAGREDTQYF. The rearrangement uses TRBV20-1 and TRBJ2-3, with 9 bases matching TRBD2. This CDR3 comprises 17 residues. CDR1 is DFQATT and CDR2 is SNEGSKA in the germline V gene (reference sequence). The ends lost 4 bases at V and 5 bases at J; junction bases unmatched: 16.

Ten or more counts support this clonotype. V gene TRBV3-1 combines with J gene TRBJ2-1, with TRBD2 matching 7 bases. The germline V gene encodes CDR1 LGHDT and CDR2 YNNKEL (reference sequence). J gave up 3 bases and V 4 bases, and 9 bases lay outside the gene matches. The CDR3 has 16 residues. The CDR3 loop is CASSPNFGLVYNEQFF. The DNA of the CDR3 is TGTGCCAGCAGCCCTAATTTCGGACTAGTCTACAATGAGCAGTTCTTC.

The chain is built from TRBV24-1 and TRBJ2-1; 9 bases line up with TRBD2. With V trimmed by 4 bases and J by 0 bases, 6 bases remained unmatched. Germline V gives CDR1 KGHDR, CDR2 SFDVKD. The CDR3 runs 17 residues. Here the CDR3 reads CATSEPLSGSSYNEQFF. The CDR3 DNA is TGTGCCACCAGTGAACCTCTTAGCGGGAGCTCCTACAATGAGCAGTTCTTC.

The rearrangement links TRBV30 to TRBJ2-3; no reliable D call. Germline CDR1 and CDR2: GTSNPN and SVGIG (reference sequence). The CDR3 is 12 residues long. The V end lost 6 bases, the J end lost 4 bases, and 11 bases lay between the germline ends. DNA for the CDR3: TGTGCCTGTCCCCATGGGGCAGATACGCAGTATTTT. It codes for CACPHGADTQYF.

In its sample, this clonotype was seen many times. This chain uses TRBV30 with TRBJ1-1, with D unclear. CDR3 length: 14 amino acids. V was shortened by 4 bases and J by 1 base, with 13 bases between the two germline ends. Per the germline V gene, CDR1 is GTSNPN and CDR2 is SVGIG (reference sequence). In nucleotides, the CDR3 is TGTGCCTGGACCAAACCCAAGAAGAACACTGAAGCTTTCTTT. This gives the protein CAWTKPKKNTEAFF.

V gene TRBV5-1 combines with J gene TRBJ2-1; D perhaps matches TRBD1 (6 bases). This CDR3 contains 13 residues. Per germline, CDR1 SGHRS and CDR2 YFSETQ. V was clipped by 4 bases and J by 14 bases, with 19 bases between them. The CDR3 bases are TGCGCCAGCAGCGTGGACAGATTTGAAGGGGAGTTCTTC. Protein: CASSVDRFEGEFF.

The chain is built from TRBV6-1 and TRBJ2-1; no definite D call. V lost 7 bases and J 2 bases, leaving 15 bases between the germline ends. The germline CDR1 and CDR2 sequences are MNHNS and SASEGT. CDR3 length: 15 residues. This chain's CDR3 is CASILVDPTYNEQFF. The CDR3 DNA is TGTGCCAGCATTCTAGTCGACCCAACCTACAATGAGCAGTTCTTC.

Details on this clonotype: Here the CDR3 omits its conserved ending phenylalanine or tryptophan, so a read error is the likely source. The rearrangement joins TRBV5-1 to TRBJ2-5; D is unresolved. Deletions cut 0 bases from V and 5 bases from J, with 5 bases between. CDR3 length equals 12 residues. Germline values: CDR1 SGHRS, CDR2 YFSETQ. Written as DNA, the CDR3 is TGCGCCAGCAGCTTGGAGGCGGAGACCCAGTACCTC. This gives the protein CASSLEAETQYL.

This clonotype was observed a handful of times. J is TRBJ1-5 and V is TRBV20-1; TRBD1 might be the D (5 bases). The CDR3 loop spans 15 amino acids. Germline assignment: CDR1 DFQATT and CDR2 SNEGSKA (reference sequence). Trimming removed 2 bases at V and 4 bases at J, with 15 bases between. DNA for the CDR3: TGCAGTGCTAGACCCCCGGGGCAGAGTAATCAGCCCCAGCATTTT. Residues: CSARPPGQSNQPQHF.

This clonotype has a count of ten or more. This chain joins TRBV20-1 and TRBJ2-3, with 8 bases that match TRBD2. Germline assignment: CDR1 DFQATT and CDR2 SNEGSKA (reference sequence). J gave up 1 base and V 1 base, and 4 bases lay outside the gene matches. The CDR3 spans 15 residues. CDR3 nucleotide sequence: TGCAGTGCTAGAGGAGCGGGAGTGGGCACAGATACGCAGTATTTT. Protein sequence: CSARGAGVGTDTQYF.

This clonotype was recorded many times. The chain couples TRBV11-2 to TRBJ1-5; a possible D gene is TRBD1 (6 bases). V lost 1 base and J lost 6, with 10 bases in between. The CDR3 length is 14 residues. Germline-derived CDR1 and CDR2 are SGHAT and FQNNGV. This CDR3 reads CASSLGGAPQPQHF. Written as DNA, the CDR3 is TGTGCCAGCAGCTTAGGGGGGGCTCCTCAGCCCCAGCATTTT.

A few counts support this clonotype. DNA of the CDR3: TGCGCCAGCAGTTCGAGTGCCAGCACCCTGGCGGAAGCTTTCTTT. Translated, it gives CASSSSASTLAEAFF. The chain has TRBV5-1 and TRBJ1-1; D unresolved. CDR3 length: 15 residues. Germline values: CDR1 SGHRS, CDR2 YFSETQ. Trimming removed 5 bases from V and 8 bases from J, with 22 bases in between.

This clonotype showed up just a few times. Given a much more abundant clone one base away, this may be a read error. The CDR3 spells CASSHVTSGPYEQYF. CDR3 coding DNA: TGTGCCAGCAGCCACGTTACTAGCGGGCCGTACGAGCAGTACTTC. This chain uses TRBV3-1 with TRBJ2-7, with 9 bases lining up with TRBD2. The CDR3 spans 15 residues. J lost 4 bases, V lost 3 bases, and 7 bases had no gene match. CDR1 is LGHDT and CDR2 is YNNKEL in the germline V gene (reference sequence).

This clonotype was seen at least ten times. The CDR3 protein is CASSPGLSAYTDTQYF. CDR3 nucleotide sequence: TGTGCCAGCAGCCCCGGACTATCGGCTTACACAGATACGCAGTATTTT. The chain combines TRBV7-3 with TRBJ2-3, with a weak D call TRBD2 (6 bases). The CDR3 covers 16 residues. The V gene's germline CDR1 is SGHTA and CDR2 FQGTGA. The V end was cut by 5 bases, the J end by 2 bases, with 17 bases between.

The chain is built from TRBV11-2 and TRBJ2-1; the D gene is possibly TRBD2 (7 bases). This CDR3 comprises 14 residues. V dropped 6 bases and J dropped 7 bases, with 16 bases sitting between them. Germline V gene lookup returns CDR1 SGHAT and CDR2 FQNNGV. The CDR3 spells CASRAKGGANEQFF. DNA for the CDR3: TGTGCCAGCAGGGCAAAGGGGGGGGCAAATGAGCAGTTCTTC.

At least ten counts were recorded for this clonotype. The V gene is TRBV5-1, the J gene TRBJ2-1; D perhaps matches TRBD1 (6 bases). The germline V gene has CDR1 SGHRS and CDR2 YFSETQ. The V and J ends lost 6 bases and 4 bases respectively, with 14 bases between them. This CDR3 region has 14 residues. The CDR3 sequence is CASMRDTPYNEQFF. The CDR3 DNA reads TGCGCCAGCATGAGGGACACCCCTTACAATGAGCAGTTCTTC.

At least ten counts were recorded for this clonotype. Written as DNA, the CDR3 is TGTGCCAGCAGCAATCTGGGCCGCCCTGAAGCTTTCTTT. Translating it yields CASSNLGRPEAFF. J is TRBJ1-1 and V is TRBV7-6; D gene unclear. The CDR3 length is 13 residues. The germline CDR1 and CDR2 sequences are SGHVS and FNYEAQ. Trimming pared 5 bases from V and 6 bases from J, leaving 13 bases between.

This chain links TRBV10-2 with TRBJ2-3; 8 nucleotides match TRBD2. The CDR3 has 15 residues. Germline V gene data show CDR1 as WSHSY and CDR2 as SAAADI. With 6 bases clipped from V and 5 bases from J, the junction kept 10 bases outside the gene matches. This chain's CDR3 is CASSIPGLVIDTQYF. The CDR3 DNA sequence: TGCGCCAGCAGCATACCGGGACTAGTTATAGATACGCAGTATTTT.

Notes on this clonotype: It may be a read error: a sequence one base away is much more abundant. The CDR3 is CTSSLLAGGYGTDTQYF. DNA of the CDR3: TGTACCAGCAGCCTCTTAGCGGGAGGATATGGCACAGATACGCAGTATTTT. The J gene is TRBJ2-3, the V gene TRBV7-3; the match to TRBD2 covers 10 bases. Germline V CDR1 and CDR2: SGHTA, FQGTGA. The CDR3 consists of 17 residues.

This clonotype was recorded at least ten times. DNA for the CDR3: TGTGCCAGCAGTGTGACAGGCGGAACCTACGAGCAGTACTTC. Translation: CASSVTGGTYEQYF. The gene calls are TRBV27 and TRBJ2-7; tentatively, D is TRBD1 (6 bases). Looked up from germline, CDR1 is MNHEY and CDR2 is SMNVEV (reference sequence). CDR3 length equals 14 residues. Trimming pared 5 bases from V and 2 bases from J, leaving 13 bases between.

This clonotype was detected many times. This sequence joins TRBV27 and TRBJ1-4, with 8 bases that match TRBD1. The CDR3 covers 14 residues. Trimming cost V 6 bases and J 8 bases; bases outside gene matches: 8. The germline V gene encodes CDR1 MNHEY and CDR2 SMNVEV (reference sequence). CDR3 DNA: TGTGCCAGCAGGTCCTTGGACAGGGTCGAAAAACTGTTTTTT. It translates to CASRSLDRVEKLFF. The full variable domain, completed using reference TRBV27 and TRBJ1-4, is EAQVTQNPRYLITVTGKKLTVTCSQNMNHEYMSWYRQDPGLGLRQIYYSMNVEVTDKGDVPEGYKVSRKEKRNFPLILESPSPNQTSLYFCASRSLDRVEKLFFGSGTQLSVL.

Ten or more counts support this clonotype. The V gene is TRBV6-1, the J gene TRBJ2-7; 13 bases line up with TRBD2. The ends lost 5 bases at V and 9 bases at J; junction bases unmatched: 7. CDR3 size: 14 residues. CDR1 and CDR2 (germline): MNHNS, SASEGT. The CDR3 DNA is TGTGCCAGCAGTACCGGGACTAGCGGGGCCCCGCAGTACTTC. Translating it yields CASSTGTSGAPQYF.

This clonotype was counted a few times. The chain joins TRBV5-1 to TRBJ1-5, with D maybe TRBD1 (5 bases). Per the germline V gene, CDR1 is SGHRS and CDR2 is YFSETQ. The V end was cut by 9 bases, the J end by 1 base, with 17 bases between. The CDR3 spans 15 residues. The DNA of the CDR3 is TGCGCCATCGGGTCGGGGGGTCGGAGCAATCAGCCCCAGCATTTT. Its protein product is CAIGSGGRSNQPQHF.